This T cell receptor (beta chain) was recorded in a study of CD8+ T cells in alopecia areata. This clone came up a few times. The antigen is unknown. Treatment noted: oral pan-JAK inhibitor, 5-10 mg twice daily. The CDR3 is 13 amino acids. V lost 3 bases and J 3 bases, leaving 8 bases between the germline ends. CDR1 SEHNR and CDR2 FQNEAQ come from the germline V gene (reference sequence). Sequencing templates came from extracted RNA that was reverse transcribed into cDNA. TCRdb keeps only in-frame clones here, not all; method: immunoSEQ multiplex PCR. The data contain about 270,000 clones, about three fifths of them singletons. Broader study findings: Clonality exceeded that of normal scalp in lesional scalp, most notably in alopecia totalis/universalis. Many expanded lesional clones persisted during tofacitinib (in both scalp and blood).

The sample was CD4+ T cells sorted from blood, taken around week 54, from a patient treated with tofacitinib. The sequence came from a human donor with alopecia areata. The chain has TRBV7-9 and TRBJ1-2; D may be TRBD1 (6 bases). The CDR3 nucleotides are TGTGCCAGCAGCTTTAACAGGGACTATGGCTACACCTTC. Residues: CASSFNRDYGYTF.